This T cell receptor beta chain was sequenced during a study of T cell clonotyping in hematopoietic cell transplantation. Comment on this clone: What it recognizes is unknown.

Points from the study as a whole: Higher Inverse Simpson Index values in graft donor and pretransplant recipient predicted broader posttransplant TCR diversity. Few recipient clonotypes overlapped donors; over 95% were de novo at given depth.

Assay: immunoSEQ multiplex PCR; the TCRdb copy retains only in-frame clones and omits some. The sample lists approximately 4,600 clones, 77% occurring once. V was trimmed by 4 bases and J by 5 bases, leaving 12 bases between them. CDR1 and CDR2 (germline): SGHTA, FQGTGA. The CDR3 has 13 amino acids. Sequenced material: peripheral blood mononuclear cells, taken 100 days after allogeneic stem cell transplant. This receptor was taken from a female patient aged 50-59 years who had an allogeneic stem cell transplant from an unrelated donor, so the T cells may come from the graft donor. Some clones in this sample may be carry-over from other donors' samples. The chain carries TRBV7-3 and TRBJ2-7, with D perhaps TRBD1 or TRBD2 (5 bases each). The CDR3 sequence is CASSSGTGHEQYF. For the CDR3, the DNA is TGTGCCAGCAGCTCCGGGACGGGCCACGAGCAGTACTTC.